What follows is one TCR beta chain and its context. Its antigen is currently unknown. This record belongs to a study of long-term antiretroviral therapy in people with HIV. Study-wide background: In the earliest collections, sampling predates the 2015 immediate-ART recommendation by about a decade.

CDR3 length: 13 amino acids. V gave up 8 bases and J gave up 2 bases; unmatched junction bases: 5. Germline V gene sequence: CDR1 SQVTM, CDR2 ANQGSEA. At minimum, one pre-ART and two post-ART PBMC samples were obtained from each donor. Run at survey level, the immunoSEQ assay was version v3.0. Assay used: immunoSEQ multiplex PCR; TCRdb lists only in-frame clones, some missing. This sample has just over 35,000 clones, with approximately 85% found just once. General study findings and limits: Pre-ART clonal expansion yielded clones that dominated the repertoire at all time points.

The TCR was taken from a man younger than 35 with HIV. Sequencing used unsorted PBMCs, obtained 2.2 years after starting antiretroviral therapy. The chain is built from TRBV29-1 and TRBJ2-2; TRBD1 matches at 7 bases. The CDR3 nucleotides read TGCAGCTTTGGGACAGTCAACACCGGGGAGCTGTTTTTT. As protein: CSFGTVNTGELFF.